The rows below give T cell receptor beta chains drawn from one sample of a study of vaccination and CD4 T cells after COVID-19. One entry per CDR3 protein, called by TCRdb with MiXCR from the PCR reads. This sample has about 16,000 distinct CDR3 sequences, with less than 40% found just once. The antigens for these receptors are not known. The source material was CD4+ T cells from blood, cultured in vitro, sampled before SARS-CoV-2 vaccination. The receptors were gathered from a human donor who received a COVID-19 vaccine. The CDR3 runs from the conserved cysteine through the conserved F or W. The order of the fields is V gene, CDR3 length, J gene, clone size, D gene, CDR3 protein, CDR3 DNA. A D gene is named only where the DNA matches it firmly. Clone sizes are given selectively: once, few, many, or a class where the clone is expanded.

>TRBV11-3|15|TRBJ2-1|once|TRBD1
CASSLEGQGANEQFF
TGTGCCAGCAGCTTGGAGGGACAGGGGGCAAATGAGCAGTTCTTC
>TRBV20-1|17|TRBJ1-5|NA|TRBD1
CSAVTGIMAYSNQPQHF
TGCAGTGCCGTGACAGGGATCATGGCTTATAGCAATCAGCCCCAGCATTTT
>TRBV5-6|13|TRBJ1-2|NA|NA
CASSSYQWYGYTF
TGTGCCAGCAGCTCCTATCAGTGGTATGGCTACACCTTC
>TRBV11-1|15|TRBJ2-3|NA|NA
CASSLLGPNGDTQYF
TGTGCCAGCAGCTTACTTGGGCCAAATGGGGATACGCAGTATTTT
>TRBV7-3|13|TRBJ2-7|NA|TRBD1
CASSSTGVGEQYF
TGTGCCAGCAGCTCCACAGGGGTTGGCGAGCAGTACTTC
>TRBV5-1|16|TRBJ1-2|few|NA
CASSFTFRQANYGYTF
TGCGCCAGCAGCTTCACCTTCCGACAGGCTAACTATGGCTACACCTTC
>TRBV2|15|TRBJ1-5|NA|TRBD1
CASRNDRGSNQPQHF
TGTGCCAGCAGGAATGACAGGGGGAGCAATCAGCCCCAGCATTTT
>TRBV20-1|17|TRBJ1-6|few|NA
CSAIFPGGRTSSSPLHF
TGCAGTGCTATTTTTCCCGGGGGGAGAACGTCGTCTTCACCCCTCCACTTT
>TRBV11-3|13|TRBJ2-3|NA|NA
CASMVSGADTQYF
TGTGCCAGCATGGTATCGGGGGCAGATACGCAGTATTTT
>TRBV11-3|13|TRBJ2-5|NA|TRBD2
CASGTSGGETQYF
TGTGCCAGCGGGACTAGCGGGGGCGAGACCCAGTACTTC
>TRBV9|16|TRBJ2-5|NA|NA
CASSVSTISSQKTQYF
TGTGCCAGCAGCGTTTCGACTATCTCATCACAAAAGACCCAGTACTTC
>TRBV7-2|15|TRBJ2-7|NA|NA
CASSLGTAYSYEQYF
TGTGCCAGCAGCTTAGGGACAGCCTACTCCTACGAGCAGTACTTC
>TRBV6-5|13|TRBJ1-5|NA|NA
CASSFQGNQPQHF
TGTGCCAGCAGTTTTCAGGGAAATCAGCCCCAGCATTTT
>TRBV20-1|14|TRBJ2-2|few|TRBD2
CSASQRGASGELFF
TGCAGTGCTAGTCAGCGGGGGGCCTCCGGGGAGCTGTTTTTT
>TRBV19|16|TRBJ1-5|NA|NA
CASSTPPTGNNQPQHF
TGTGCCAGTAGTACTCCCCCTACAGGGAACAATCAGCCCCAGCATTTT
>TRBV18|13|TRBJ2-7|NA|TRBD1
CASSREDRGVQYF
TGTGCCAGCTCCCGTGAGGACAGGGGGGTGCAGTACTTC
>TRBV30|13|TRBJ2-7|few|TRBD1
CAWSGTGVYEQYF
TGTGCCTGGAGCGGGACAGGGGTCTACGAGCAGTACTTC
>TRBV5-5|15|TRBJ1-5|NA|NA
CASRVEDRPNQPQHF
TGTGCCAGCAGGGTGGAAGACAGGCCGAATCAGCCCCAGCATTTT
>TRBV20-1|16|TRBJ2-7|once|TRBD2
CSAIALAGVASYEQYF
TGCAGTGCTATTGCACTAGCGGGGGTGGCCTCCTACGAGCAGTACTTC
>TRBV10-1|12|TRBJ2-3|few|NA
CARKREEDTQYF
TGCGCCAGAAAAAGGGAAGAAGATACGCAGTATTTT
>TRBV5-1|16|TRBJ2-3|few|NA
CASSLVGASSTDTQYF
TGCGCCAGCAGCTTGGTTGGGGCTTCTAGCACAGATACGCAGTATTTT
>TRBV6-1|15|TRBJ1-4|NA|NA
CASSRGTTTNEKLFF
TGTGCCAGCAGCCGTGGGACAACAACTAATGAAAAACTGTTTTTT
>TRBV7-2|15|TRBJ2-3|few|NA
CASSLARVGTDTQYF
TGTGCCAGCAGCTTAGCCAGGGTAGGCACAGATACGCAGTATTTT
>TRBV15|15|TRBJ2-5|medium-sized|TRBD2
CATQETSGVRGTQYF
TGTGCCACCCAGGAGACTAGCGGGGTTAGGGGGACCCAGTACTTC
>TRBV20-1|21|TRBJ2-1|NA|TRBD2
CSARVADTSGGPLGYFNEQFF
TGCAGTGCTAGAGTGGCCGATACTAGCGGGGGGCCTCTGGGGTACTTCAATGAGCAGTTCTTC
>TRBV12-3/TRBV12-4|15|TRBJ2-7|NA|TRBD1
CASSKGTGRVYEQYF
TGTGCCAGCAGCAAAGGGACAGGGAGAGTCTACGAGCAGTACTTC
>TRBV30|18|TRBJ2-3|few|TRBD1
CAWSGWDRGQPWTDTQYF
TGTGCCTGGAGTGGATGGGACAGGGGGCAACCTTGGACAGATACGCAGTATTTT
>TRBV5-1|15|TRBJ2-7|once|TRBD1
CASSPDRPEVYEQYF
TGCGCCAGCAGCCCGGACAGGCCTGAAGTCTACGAGCAGTACTTC
>TRBV20-1|16|TRBJ2-3|NA|TRBD2
CSAETGTSGGTDTQYF
TGCAGTGCTGAGACCGGGACTAGCGGGGGCACAGATACGCAGTATTTT
>TRBV20-1|14|TRBJ2-1|large|TRBD1
CSAASGTGGNEQFF
TGCAGTGCTGCTTCCGGGACAGGGGGCAATGAGCAGTTCTTC
>TRBV3-1|13|TRBJ1-1|NA|NA
CASSQASITEAFF
TGTGCCAGCAGCCAGGCCAGCATCACTGAAGCTTTCTTT
>TRBV12-3/TRBV12-4|15|TRBJ2-7|NA|NA
CASSRGDASSYEQYF
TGTGCCAGCAGTCGCGGGGACGCCAGCTCCTACGAGCAGTACTTC
>TRBV27|16|TRBJ2-5|NA|TRBD2
CASKGSWGLGRETQYF
TGTGCCAGCAAAGGATCCTGGGGACTAGGAAGGGAGACCCAGTACTTC
>TRBV7-6|14|TRBJ2-5|NA|NA
CASSLDPSQETQYF
TGTGCCAGCAGCTTAGATCCTAGTCAAGAGACCCAGTACTTC
>TRBV21-1|14|TRBJ1-1|few|NA
CASSKGTGGNEAFF
TGTGCCAGCAGCAAAGGGACAGGGGGCAATGAAGCTTTCTTT
>TRBV20-1|14|TRBJ1-1|NA|NA
CSAPDRTLNTEAFF
TGCAGTGCACCTGACAGGACCCTGAACACTGAAGCTTTCTTT
>TRBV2|17|TRBJ1-1|NA|TRBD1
CASGRDRGSPRRTEAFF
TGTGCCAGCGGGAGGGACAGGGGGTCCCCTCGACGGACTGAAGCTTTCTTT
>TRBV5-5|15|TRBJ2-7|few|NA
CASSPDGDSTYEQYF
TGTGCCAGCAGCCCGGACGGGGATTCAACCTACGAGCAGTACTTC
>TRBV20-1|13|TRBJ2-5|few|TRBD1
CSGRGPLQETQYF
TGCAGTGGCAGGGGGCCTCTCCAAGAGACCCAGTACTTC
>TRBV5-1|14|TRBJ2-5|NA|NA
CASSFGIGKETQYF
TGCGCCAGCAGCTTTGGAATAGGGAAAGAGACCCAGTACTTC
>TRBV25-1|14|TRBJ1-2|NA|TRBD1
CASSGSGGADGYTF
TGTGCCAGCAGTGGGTCAGGGGGCGCGGATGGCTACACCTTC
>TRBV20-1|15|TRBJ2-1|NA|TRBD2
CSARLGGGALNEQFF
TGCAGTGCTCGACTTGGCGGGGGGGCTTTGAATGAGCAGTTCTTC
>TRBV4-2|14|TRBJ2-5|NA|NA
CASSQDNREETQYF
TGTGCCAGCAGCCAAGATAATAGGGAAGAGACCCAGTACTTC
>TRBV24-1|15|TRBJ2-5|few|TRBD1
CATSDPTGARETQYF
TGTGCCACCAGTGACCCTACAGGGGCCCGAGAGACCCAGTACTTC
>TRBV6-4|15|TRBJ1-6|NA|NA
CASSDFGGSNSPLHF
TGTGCCAGCAGTGACTTCGGAGGGAGTAATTCACCCCTCCACTTT
>TRBV7-3|14|TRBJ1-2|few|TRBD1
CASRGDRVTYGYTF
TGTGCCAGCAGAGGGGACAGGGTCACCTATGGCTACACCTTC
>TRBV19|15|TRBJ1-2|few|NA
CASSIDLPGRYGYTF
TGTGCCAGTAGTATAGATCTACCGGGGCGCTATGGCTACACCTTC
>TRBV23-1|14|TRBJ2-7|NA|NA
CASGGSLSSYEQYF
TGCGCCAGCGGGGGCAGCCTGAGCTCCTACGAGCAGTACTTC
>TRBV4-2|17|TRBJ1-4|NA|TRBD1
CASSQADEPGQYEKLFF
TGTGCCAGCAGCCAAGCGGATGAGCCGGGACAGTATGAAAAACTGTTTTTT
>TRBV6-1|13|TRBJ1-1|NA|NA
CATRAGKNTEAFF
TGTGCCACACGGGCAGGGAAGAACACTGAAGCTTTCTTT
>TRBV10-2|13|TRBJ1-6|few|NA
CASSDQGYSPLHF
TGCGCCAGCAGTGACCAGGGGTACTCACCCCTCCACTTT
>TRBV19|13|TRBJ1-2|NA|NA
CASTPRLAGGYTF
TGTGCCAGTACCCCCAGGCTGGCAGGGGGCTACACCTTC
>TRBV7-9|12|TRBJ1-2|NA|NA
CASSSDSYGYTF
TGTGCCAGCAGCTCGGACAGCTATGGCTACACCTTC
>TRBV7-8|13|TRBJ1-5|NA|TRBD1
CASSLDRNQPQHF
TGTGCCAGCAGCCTGGACAGGAATCAGCCCCAGCATTTT
>TRBV7-9|17|TRBJ2-7|few|TRBD1
CASSPAGTGLGSSEQYF
TGTGCCAGCAGCCCTGCCGGGACAGGGCTGGGGTCCTCCGAGCAGTACTTC